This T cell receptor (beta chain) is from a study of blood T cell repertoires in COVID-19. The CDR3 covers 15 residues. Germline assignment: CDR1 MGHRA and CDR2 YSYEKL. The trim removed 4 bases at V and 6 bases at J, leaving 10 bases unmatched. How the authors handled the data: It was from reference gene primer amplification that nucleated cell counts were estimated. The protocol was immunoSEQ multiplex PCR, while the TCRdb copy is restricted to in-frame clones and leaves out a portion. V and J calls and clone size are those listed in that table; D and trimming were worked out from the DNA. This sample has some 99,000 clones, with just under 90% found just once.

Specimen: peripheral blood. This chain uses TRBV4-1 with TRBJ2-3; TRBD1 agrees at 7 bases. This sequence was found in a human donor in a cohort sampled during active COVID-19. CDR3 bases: TGCGCCAGCAGCCTTACAGGGGCCCGTCTCGATACGCAGTATTTT. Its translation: CASSLTGARLDTQYF.